Below, 32 T cell receptor beta chains from the same sample are listed, as sequenced in a study of OX40 agonist ivuxolimab in advanced cancers. The repertoire was sequenced with immunoSEQ multiplex PCR; TCRdb's copy has only in-frame clones and lacks some. This table has more than 65,000 clones, about 88% appearing once. The starting material was CD4+ or CD8+ T cells sorted from blood, obtained in a trial of the OX40 agonist ivuxolimab. The receptor source for this set is an adult with an advanced solid tumor such as melanoma, head and neck, liver or kidney cancer.

This clone turned up a few times. This chain connects TRBV25-1 to TRBJ1-1, with D tentatively TRBD1 (5 bases). Deletions cut 3 bases from V and 3 bases from J, with 14 bases between. Germline V CDR1 and CDR2: MGHDK, SYGVNS. CDR3 length: 15 amino acids. The CDR3 DNA sequence: TGTGCCAGCAGTGAGACAGTTCGGGGTGACACTGAAGCTTTCTTT. Amino acids: CASSETVRGDTEAFF.

The V gene is TRBV7-2, the J gene TRBJ2-5; D unclear. The ends were cut back, 6 bases at V and 5 bases at J, with 10 bases in the middle. The CDR3 length is 12 residues. The germline V gene has CDR1 SGHTA and CDR2 FQGNSA. The CDR3 nucleotides read TGTGCCAGCAGACGAGCTGGGGAGACCCAGTACTTC. This sequence encodes CASRRAGETQYF.

The chain combines TRBV27 with TRBJ2-7; 15 bases are a match to TRBD2. The CDR3 has 16 residues. Looked up from germline, CDR1 is MNHEY and CDR2 is SMNVEV (reference sequence). Unmatched junction bases numbered 8, after V lost 6 bases and J lost 5 bases. The chain's CDR3 is CASRGGLAGGTHEQYF. The CDR3 DNA is TGTGCCAGCAGGGGCGGACTAGCGGGAGGGACCCACGAGCAGTACTTC.

This rearrangement joins TRBV21-1 to TRBJ2-5; the table assigns TRBD1, which was not confirmed against the DNA. TRBV21-1 is labeled a pseudogene. This CDR3 contains 16 residues. The CDR3 region is CASSISGTGDGETQYF. The CDR3 DNA follows: TGTGCCAGCAGCATATCCGGGACAGGGGATGGGGAGACCCAGTACTTC.

This sequence joins TRBV4-3 and TRBJ2-3; D is possibly TRBD1 or TRBD2 (6 bases each). Between the trimmed V and J ends, which lost 0 bases and 2 bases, there was a span of 12 bases. The CDR3 length is 16 residues. Germline-derived CDR1 and CDR2 are LGHNA and YSLEER. The CDR3 here is CASSQDYRGLTDTQYF. As DNA, the CDR3 is TGCGCCAGCAGCCAAGACTACCGGGGGCTCACAGATACGCAGTATTTT.

The chain links TRBV7-2 to TRBJ1-5; perhaps TRBD1 as D (6 bases). CDR3 length: 15 amino acids. The V gene's germline CDR1 is SGHTA and CDR2 FQGNSA. V dropped 5 bases and J dropped 7 bases, with 18 bases sitting between them. The CDR3 coding sequence is TGTGCCAGCAGCCCCTACGGGGGGCCGGGGCAGCCCCAGCATTTT. Its translation is CASSPYGGPGQPQHF.

The chain uses TRBV5-1 and TRBJ1-1, with TRBD1 identical over 8 bases. V gave up 4 bases and J gave up 1 base; unmatched junction bases: 3. The CDR3 covers 14 residues. Per the germline V gene, CDR1 is SGHRS and CDR2 is YFSETQ. The CDR3 DNA is TGCGCCAGCAGCACGGGACAGGAGAACACTGAAGCTTTCTTT. The encoded protein is CASSTGQENTEAFF. The full variable domain, its missing parts supplied by reference TRBV5-1 and TRBJ1-1, is KAGVTQTPRYLIKTRGQQVTLSCSPISGHRSVSWYQQTPGQGLQFLFEYFSETQRNKGNFPGRFSGRQFSNSRSEMNVSTLELGDSALYLCASSTGQENTEAFFGQGTRLTVV.

This chain connects TRBV5-6 to TRBJ2-7; D possibly matches TRBD1 or TRBD2 (5 bases each). The CDR3 has 13 residues. Trimming cost V 2 bases and J 5 bases, with 11 bases left between them. CDR1 SGHDT and CDR2 YYEEEE come from the germline V gene. In DNA form, the CDR3 reads TGTGCCAGCAGCTTCCGGGACGGCGACGAGCAGTACTTC. Translating gives CASSFRDGDEQYF.

The chain couples TRBV6-6 to TRBJ1-1; D remains unclear. Germline CDR1 MNHNY, CDR2 SVGAGI (reference sequence). The CDR3 contains 11 residues. V lost 3 bases and J lost 11, with 10 bases in between. CDR3 DNA sequence: TGTGCCAGCAGTTATATTGGGCGGGCTTTCTTT. Translating it yields CASSYIGRAFF.

This clone has more than one count but fewer than ten. The rearrangement uses TRBV19 and TRBJ1-2; 7 bases agree with TRBD1. CDR3 length: 15 amino acids. V lost 7 bases to trimming and J lost 7 bases; unmatched junction nucleotides: 15. Germline CDR1 is LNHDA and CDR2 is SQIVND (reference sequence). The CDR3 nucleotides are TGTGCCAGTACCCGAACTCGAGGGGGCCCGGGTGGCTACACCTTC. As protein: CASTRTRGGPGGYTF.

The chain combines TRBV7-3 with TRBJ1-1, with a weak D call TRBD1 (6 bases). Germline CDR1 SGHTA, CDR2 FQGTGA. The CDR3 covers 14 residues. V was shortened by 4 bases and J by 0 bases, with 9 bases between the two germline ends. CDR3 bases: TGTGCCAGCAGCTCGCAGGGGATGAACACTGAAGCTTTCTTT. Protein product: CASSSQGMNTEAFF.

V gene TRBV7-2 combines with J gene TRBJ2-5; TRBD2 matches 10 bases. The CDR3 consists of 16 residues. V was clipped by 1 base and J by 4 bases; unmatched bases: 6. Germline V gene sequence: CDR1 SGHTA, CDR2 FQGNSA. This CDR3 is CASSLGSSGGGETQYF. The CDR3 nucleotides read TGTGCCAGCAGCTTAGGGTCTAGCGGGGGAGGAGAGACCCAGTACTTC.

Turning to this clone: The same CDR3 arises from other DNA sequences in this sample as well. This chain links TRBV5-1 with TRBJ2-1; D remains ambiguous. The germline V gene has CDR1 SGHRS and CDR2 YFSETQ. The V end lost 0 bases, the J end lost 0 bases, and 7 bases lay between the germline ends. This CDR3 spans 15 amino acids. Here the CDR3 DNA reads TGCGCCAGCAGCTTGGAGAGAAGCTCCTACAATGAGCAGTTCTTC. Translation: CASSLERSSYNEQFF.

V and J are TRBV7-2 and TRBJ2-3; no firm D call. Trimming pared 1 base from V and 6 bases from J, leaving 11 bases between. Per germline, CDR1 SGHTA and CDR2 FQGNSA. The CDR3 contains 14 residues. For the CDR3, the DNA is TGTGCCAGCAGCTTAGTCCCGCGGTCCGATACGCAGTATTTT. This translates into CASSLVPRSDTQYF.

V and J are TRBV27 and TRBJ2-2; 7 bases are shared with TRBD1. V lost 7 bases, J lost 4 bases, and 6 bases stayed unmatched. Germline V gene lookup returns CDR1 MNHEY and CDR2 SMNVEV (reference sequence). The CDR3 has 14 amino acids. CDR3 DNA sequence: TGTGCCAGCACCAGACAGGGTGGCACCGGGGAGCTGTTTTTT. Translation: CASTRQGGTGELFF.

The chain employs TRBV9 and TRBJ2-2, with a possible D match to TRBD2 (6 bases). The germline V and J ends were trimmed by 4 bases and 4 bases, with 20 bases remaining between them. The CDR3 is 17 residues long. Germline V lookup: CDR1 SGDLS, CDR2 YYNGEE. The CDR3 sequence: CASSLPRGARGTGELFF. For the CDR3, the DNA is TGTGCCAGCAGCTTACCCCGGGGAGCGCGGGGCACCGGGGAGCTGTTTTTT.

The CDR3 coding sequence is TGTGCCAGTAGTATAGTGGGCTCTCTCGGAGTCAATGAGCAGTTCTTC. Translating it yields CASSIVGSLGVNEQFF. V is TRBV19 and J is TRBJ2-1; D uncertain. Germline CDR1 and CDR2: LNHDA and SQIVND (reference sequence). The length of the CDR3 is 16 residues. V shed 1 base and J shed 6 bases, with 16 bases lying between them.

The chain combines TRBV6-4 with TRBJ1-1; TRBD1 matches at 7 bases. V trimming: 6 bases; J trimming: 6 bases; junction bases outside the gene matches: 13. The CDR3 runs to 15 residues. CDR1 is MRHNA and CDR2 is SNTAGT in the germline V gene. The CDR3 here is CASSSSGQPRAEAFF. CDR3 DNA: TGTGCCAGCAGCTCCTCGGGACAGCCGAGGGCTGAAGCTTTCTTT.

The genes are TRBV19 and TRBJ2-1; tentative D call: TRBD1 (6 bases). The germline gives CDR1 LNHDA, CDR2 SQIVND (reference sequence). Trimming removed 5 bases at V and 0 bases at J, with 14 bases between. There are 16 residues in the CDR3. The CDR3 coding sequence is TGTGCCAGTAGTTGGGGAACAGGGAGCTCCTACAATGAGCAGTTCTTC. Its translation: CASSWGTGSSYNEQFF. The whole variable domain, remainder taken from reference TRBV19 and TRBJ2-1, is DGGITQSPKYLFRKEGQNVTLSCEQNLNHDAMYWYRQDPGQGLRLIYYSQIVNDFQKGDIAEGYSVSREKKESFPLTVTSAQKNPTAFYLCASSWGTGSSYNEQFFGPGTRLTVL.

The chain links TRBV5-1 to TRBJ2-3; TRBD1 matches 8 bases. Germline CDR1 reads SGHRS; CDR2 reads YFSETQ. There are 14 residues in the CDR3. V dropped 3 bases and J dropped 1; count of bases not matched to a gene: 1. The CDR3: CASSSGQGTDTQYF. CDR3 coding DNA: TGCGCCAGCAGCTCGGGACAGGGCACAGATACGCAGTATTTT.

The chain employs TRBV11-1 and TRBJ2-2; no clear D. Trimming stripped 4 bases from V and 9 bases from J, with 9 bases between. This CDR3 comprises 12 residues. The germline CDR1 and CDR2 sequences are SGHAT and FQDESV (reference sequence). The CDR3 spells CASSSSARELFF. In nucleotides, the CDR3 is TGTGCCAGCAGCTCGAGCGCTCGGGAGCTGTTTTTT. Looking up the rest from reference TRBV11-1 and TRBJ2-2 gives the full variable domain: EAEVAQSPRYKITEKSQAVAFWCDPISGHATLYWYRQILGQGPELLVQFQDESVVDDSQLPKDRFSAERLKGVDSTLKIQPAELGDSAMYLCASSSSARELFFGEGSRLTVL.

With regard to this clone: Sequence at one end of the junction differs from germline and may be a read error. This chain connects TRBV4-3 to TRBJ1-6; TRBD1 aligns across 7 bases. Germline CDR1 LGHNA, CDR2 YSLEER. The CDR3 contains 15 residues. The CDR3 loop is CASSPQGDRNSLLHF. DNA of the CDR3: TGCGCCAGCAGCCCACAAGGGGACAGAAATTCACTCCTCCACTTT.

The chain recombines TRBV6-1 with TRBJ2-7; D is possibly TRBD1 (10 bases). Germline V gene sequence: CDR1 MNHNS, CDR2 SASEGT. Trimming removed 6 bases at V and 6 bases at J, with 21 bases between. The CDR3 runs to 15 residues. CDR3 in amino acids: CASSLTGGGRGEQYF. The CDR3 DNA follows: TGTGCCAGCAGCCTGACAGGGGGCGGGAGGGGCGAGCAGTACTTC.

The chain recombines TRBV9 with TRBJ2-1; possibly TRBD2 for D (7 bases). There are 22 residues in the CDR3. Germline V lookup: CDR1 SGDLS, CDR2 YYNGEE. Trimming cost V 0 bases and J 1 base, with 29 bases left between them. CDR3 DNA: TGTGCCAGCAGCGTAGGGTTGACGGCGGGAGCAGTTAAAACAGGGTCCTACAATGAGCAGTTCTTC. Amino acid sequence: CASSVGLTAGAVKTGSYNEQFF.

The chain recombines TRBV7-2 with TRBJ1-2; TRBD1 aligns across 7 bases. The germline CDR1 and CDR2 sequences are SGHTA and FQGNSA. Trimming took 5 bases from V and 8 from J; bases not matched to a gene: 8. CDR3 length equals 13 residues. The chain's CDR3 is CASSTRQGGGYTF. CDR3 sequence (DNA): TGTGCCAGCAGCACCCGACAGGGTGGCGGCTACACCTTC.

The chain recombines TRBV27 with TRBJ1-2; D is perhaps TRBD1 (5 bases). In germline, CDR1 is MNHEY, CDR2 SMNVEV (reference sequence). This CDR3 has 13 residues. V lost 4 bases and J lost 7, with 13 bases in between. The chain's CDR3 is CASSSKLGGGYTF. The CDR3 bases are TGTGCCAGCAGTTCAAAGTTGGGGGGTGGCTACACCTTC.

This clone was recorded only once. The chain employs TRBV5-4 and TRBJ2-7, with no clear D. The CDR3 has 14 amino acids. Germline CDR1 and CDR2: SGHNT and YYREEE (reference sequence). Trimming removed 6 bases from V and 2 bases from J, with 15 bases in between. The CDR3, as DNA: TGTGCCAGCATATCCCGGGCAGCGCCCTACGAGCAGTACTTC. As protein: CASISRAAPYEQYF.

V usage is TRBV5-4 and J usage is TRBJ1-6, with 9 bases that match TRBD1. CDR3 size: 16 residues. Germline assignment: CDR1 SGHNT and CDR2 YYREEE (reference sequence). V shed 4 bases and J 7 bases; nucleotides not matched to a gene: 9. The CDR3 nucleotides are TGTGCCAGCAGCACCAACTCCGGGACAGGGAATTCACCCCTCCACTTT. Encoded protein: CASSTNSGTGNSPLHF.

This clone was seen a handful of times. This chain joins TRBV19 and TRBJ2-1, with 7 nucleotides matching TRBD2. Germline V gene data show CDR1 as LNHDA and CDR2 as SQIVND (reference sequence). V shed 4 bases and J 13 bases; nucleotides not matched to a gene: 4. CDR3 length: 11 amino acids. This CDR3 is CASSNLADQFF. The DNA of the CDR3 is TGTGCCAGTAGTAATCTAGCGGATCAGTTCTTC.

This chain links TRBV5-6 with TRBJ1-2, with D perhaps matching TRBD1 (5 bases). The CDR3 totals 15 residues. With 3 bases removed from V and 3 bases from J, the gap between germline ends came to 15 bases. Germline CDR1 and CDR2: SGHDT and YYEEEE. The CDR3 reads CASSSQDSRYYGYTF. CDR3 DNA: TGTGCCAGCAGCTCCCAAGACAGTCGCTACTATGGCTACACCTTC. The entire variable domain, with the rest obtained from reference TRBV5-6 and TRBJ1-2, is as follows: DAGVTQSPTHLIKTRGQQVTLRCSPKSGHDTVSWYQQALGQGPQFIFQYYEEEERQRGNFPDRFSGHQFPNYSSELNVNALLLGDSALYLCASSSQDSRYYGYTFGSGTRLTVV.

The genes are TRBV18 and TRBJ1-1; tentative D call: TRBD1 (6 bases). V dropped 2 bases and J dropped 12 bases, with 16 bases sitting between them. The germline gives CDR1 KGHSH, CDR2 LQKENI. The CDR3 consists of 13 residues. The CDR3 spells CASSPGDRLWSFF. CDR3 DNA sequence: TGTGCCAGCTCACCAGGAGACAGGCTCTGGTCTTTCTTT.

The chain joins TRBV29-1 to TRBJ1-5, with a weak D call TRBD1 (5 bases). The CDR3 is 15 amino acids. V was cut by 6 bases and J by 6 bases, with 21 bases left in between. Germline-derived CDR1 and CDR2 are SQVTM and ANQGSEA. CDR3 loop: CSVLTDDVLSQPQHF. The CDR3 DNA is TGCAGCGTGCTGACAGATGATGTTTTATCTCAGCCCCAGCATTTT.